Below, 5 T cell receptor beta chains from the same sample are listed, as sequenced in a study of blood T cell repertoires in COVID-19. The repertoire was sequenced with immunoSEQ multiplex PCR; TCRdb's copy has only in-frame clones and lacks some. The table lists under 35,000 clones, roughly 87% of them singletons. Sequenced material: peripheral blood. The receptors originated from a woman aged 55-70 years with active COVID-19.

The chain links TRBV5-1 to TRBJ2-7; D perhaps matches TRBD2 (5 bases). The germline V gene encodes CDR1 SGHRS and CDR2 YFSETQ. Deletions cut 4 bases from V and 3 bases from J, with 17 bases between. CDR3 size: 15 residues. The CDR3 DNA reads as TGCGCCAGCAGCGAGGAGCGGACTCCCTTCTACGAGCAGTACTTC. This translates into CASSEERTPFYEQYF.

The chain carries TRBV25-1 and TRBJ2-7; 9 nucleotides line up with TRBD1. The CDR3 sequence is 13 residues long. Germline CDR1 and CDR2: MGHDK and SYGVNS. V shed 5 bases and J 5 bases; nucleotides not matched to a gene: 4. The CDR3 DNA follows: TGTGCCAGCAGTATGGGACAGGGTCACGAGCAGTACTTC. Residues: CASSMGQGHEQYF.

The count of this clone is one. J is TRBJ1-2 and V is TRBV20-1; TRBD1 might be the D (6 bases). Trimming stripped 3 bases from V and 4 bases from J, with 12 bases between. The germline gives CDR1 DFQATT, CDR2 SNEGSKA (reference sequence). This CDR3 is built from 13 residues. The CDR3 sequence: CSASVGQTYGYTF. For the CDR3, the DNA is TGCAGTGCTAGTGTTGGACAGACCTATGGCTACACCTTC.

CDR3 protein: CASSKTGTGEQYF. In DNA form, the CDR3 reads TGTGCCAGCAGTAAAACAGGGACCGGCGAGCAGTACTTC. V gene TRBV6-4 combines with J gene TRBJ2-7; D perhaps matches TRBD1 (6 bases). With 5 bases removed from V and 6 bases from J, the gap between germline ends came to 14 bases. The CDR3 length is 13 residues. The germline CDR1 and CDR2 sequences are MRHNA and SNTAGT.

A single count supports this clone. The V and J genes are TRBV7-2 and TRBJ1-3, with 9 bases aligning to TRBD1. V lost 4 bases to trimming and J lost 1 base; unmatched junction nucleotides: 2. CDR3 size: 15 residues. Germline V lookup: CDR1 SGHTA, CDR2 FQGNSA. The CDR3 DNA is TGTGCCAGCAGCTCGACAGGGGGGTCTGGAAACACCATATATTTT. Protein sequence: CASSSTGGSGNTIYF.